This T cell receptor (beta chain) originates from a study of cytomegalovirus exposure and HLA in healthy donors. A remark on this clone: Its specificity is not known.

Germline CDR1 is SGHAT and CDR2 is FQNNGV. The CDR3 sequence is 17 residues long. The V gene end was trimmed by 6 bases and the J gene end by 5 bases; junction bases not matched to a gene: 13. Both 60 Vbeta primers and 13 Jbeta primers went into the PCR. Some clones are missing from TCRdb's copy, which holds only in-frame ones; the method was immunoSEQ multiplex PCR. The data hold under 200,000 clones, with 79% observed a single time. Study-level results: The study flagged around 150 TCR beta chains as cytomegalovirus-associated. A later analysis reportedly identified an Asian-associated ancestry cluster as carrying fewer N-insertions than the approximately 670-donor mean.

The sequenced sample consisted of PBMCs. J is TRBJ2-2 and V is TRBV11-2; TRBD2 matches at 9 bases. This clonotype was sampled from a woman in her thirties or forties in good health and CMV-seronegative. The CDR3 loop is CASRTLSGLAGTGELFF. The CDR3 DNA follows: TGTGCCAGCAGGACCCTGAGTGGGCTAGCGGGGACCGGGGAGCTGTTTTTT.